The clone carrying this T cell receptor beta chain was seen a handful of times. Antigen: not known. This sample stems from a study of T cells after yellow fever vaccination. Study summary: Each low-cell-number fraction was prepared by means of SMART-Seq v4 Ultra Low Input. Points from the study as a whole: Re-detected after boosting: most primary clones, 96% of CD4 and about 85% of CD8. Some clonotypes, a small share, were shared between CD4 and CD8 compartments.

Germline V gene lookup returns CDR1 MNHEY and CDR2 SVGAGI. The CDR3 spans 14 residues. Trimming cost V 0 bases and J 6 bases, with 9 bases left between them. TCRdb used MiXCR to reprocess the 5' RACE reads, holding one entry per CDR3 protein. Of a few hundred thousand distinct CDR3 sequences listed, around 3.1% are singletons. V and J are TRBV6-5 and TRBJ1-5; no reliable D call. The sample was CD4+ T cells sorted from PBMCs, taken 10 days after the yellow fever booster vaccination. The receptor's source is a young man who received the YFV17D yellow fever vaccine. DNA for the CDR3: TGTGCCAGCAGTTACTCTTCTGGGTTTCAGCCCCAGCATTTT. Protein sequence: CASSYSSGFQPQHF.